The T cell receptor beta chain described here comes from a study of shared clonotypes between healthy human individuals (dated by TCRdb to the early 2020s). Context from the whole study: The cohort included three men and two women between 18 and 49 years of age. Each donor's leukapheresis produced roughly between roughly 0.85 and 9.5 billion PBMCs. To increase sequencing depth and limit assay-specific biases, TCR repertoire library preparation and sequencing were carried out by different laboratories using diverse techniques. Blood TCR repertoires of a handful of healthy adults were deeply sequenced to estimate repertoire size and the extent of clonotype sharing between individuals. For each donor, three plates each were used for CD4 naive and CD4 memory, two plates were used for CD8 naive, and one plate was used for CD8 memory. The full study reports these points: Pairwise subsampling indicated that sequencing depth was expected to affect the degree of clonotype sharing among donors. Only blood was sampled, and tissue TCR repertoires likely differ from those in blood. Higher generation probabilities were observed for clonotypes shared by all four sorted-subset donors than for non-shared clonotypes. Because the study included a small number of donors, the genetic and exposure-history diversity represented was limited. Even with the large sequencing depth, rarefaction of the sorted-subset datasets indicated that sequencing was incomplete. Estimated clonotype richness was generally larger for naive than for memory subsets. Sharing across several donors was observed for around 5% of naive CD4, under 4% of naive CD8, roughly 2.3% of memory CD4, and around 0.42% of memory CD8 clonotypes.

About this clone itself: Its target antigen remains unknown. No base quality information exists; no much larger clone differs at one position.

The germline V gene sets CDR1 to SGHRS and CDR2 to YFSETQ. The CDR3 covers 17 residues, taking in both the cysteine and the phenylalanine. The DNA shown is the 51-base CDR3, in frame from base 1. At the junction V is shortened by 0 bases and J by 7 bases, with 17 bases in between. Using the deep immunoSEQ assay, multiplex PCR amplified TCR CDR3 regions from genomic DNA. For each cell subset, the extracted genomic DNA was distributed evenly across all wells of several immunoSEQ 96-well plates, and each plate served as one replicate. For sorted subsets, roughly 200 ng of genomic DNA, equivalent to around 31,000 T cell genomes, went into each replicate PCR. Purified libraries were quantified with a Qubit 3.0 fluorometer, sized on a Bioanalyzer 2100, and re-quantified with the KAPA Library Quantification kit. A separate single-read 150-cycle Illumina NextSeq 550 flow cell was used to sequence each immunoSEQ 96-well plate. The study's own analysis went as follows. Because the immunoSEQ output held only junctional sequences and lacked quality scores, the filtering could not match the filtering applied to full-length reads. Sequences were annotated with PyIR, a Python wrapper for IgBLAST v1.9, and V/J genes and CDR3 were assigned using IMGT germline references. Any read was removed if the V/J assignment was weak (E-value above 1e-6), the CDR3 was missing, or the read contained stop codons, out-of-frame junctions, or ambiguous translated residues. V3J clonotypes were defined by identical inferred V gene, J gene, and CDR3 amino acid sequence. Percentage overlap between repertoires was computed as shared unique clonotypes divided by the size of the smaller repertoire. Richness of each repertoire was evaluated using RTK rarefaction, the Chao1 estimator, and Recon v2.1 estimates of unobserved clonotypes. OLGA was used to compute generation probabilities for all TCRbeta clonotypes that the gDNA method yielded from a few donors. The immuneACCESS repertoire file appears here via TCRdb, limited to in-frame rearrangements. These files lack a portion of the clones; in checked studies, under half of the deficit traces to unresolved V genes, and the cause of the others is not known. That table gives V, J and clone size, and the DNA gave D and trimming. The sample data list more than 2 million clones, and 90% to 97% of these were observed just once. Together, the top ten hold 0.13% of the sample.

Donors were healthy HIV-negative adults with no recently reported acute infections or vaccinations. Only Caucasian adults living in Nashville, Tennessee, USA were represented among the donors. CD4+ T cells were enriched through magnetic negative selection, after which naive cells were positively selected on CD45RA and the remaining negative fraction served as the memory subset. Blood was obtained by leukapheresis, after which PBMCs were separated by Ficoll-Histopaque density gradient centrifugation and cryopreserved in liquid nitrogen vapor phase. Purity and quantity of every magnetically sorted T cell population were checked by analytical flow cytometry. Each sorted fraction had its genomic DNA isolated and then quantified by UV absorbance on a Nanodrop 2000c.

The chain links TRBV5-1 with TRBJ1-6, with TRBD1 tentatively as D gene (5 bases match). The sample consisted of naive CD4+ T cells sorted from blood. The cell subset or site label of this sample denotes: CD45RA+ positively selected. The TCR comes from a man aged 18 to 35 in good health. CDR3 loop: CASSLASRDGVNSPLHF. In nucleotide form, the sequence is TGCGCCAGCAGCTTGGCCTCCCGGGACGGTGTAAATTCACCCCTCCACTTT.